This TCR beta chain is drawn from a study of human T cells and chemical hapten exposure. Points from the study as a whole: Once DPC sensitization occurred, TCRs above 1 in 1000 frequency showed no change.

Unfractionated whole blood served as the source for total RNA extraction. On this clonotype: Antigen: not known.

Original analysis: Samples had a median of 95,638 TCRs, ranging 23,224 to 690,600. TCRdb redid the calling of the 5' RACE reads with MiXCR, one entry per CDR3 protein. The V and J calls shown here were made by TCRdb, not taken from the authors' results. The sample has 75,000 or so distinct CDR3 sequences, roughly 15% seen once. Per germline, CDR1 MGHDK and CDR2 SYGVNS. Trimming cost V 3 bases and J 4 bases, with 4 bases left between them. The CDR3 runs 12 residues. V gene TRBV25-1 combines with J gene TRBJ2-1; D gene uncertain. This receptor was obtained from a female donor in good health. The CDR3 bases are TGTGCCAGCAGTGATAGTTACAATGAGCAGTTCTTC. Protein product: CASSDSYNEQFF.